This record covers a single TCR beta chain. What it binds is unknown. V lost 11 bases, J lost 6 bases, and 25 bases lay in between. CDR1 is SGHAT and CDR2 is FQNNGV in the germline V gene. The CDR3 runs to 16 residues. Co-extracted RNA and DNA came from approximately 20-30 mg of unsorted bulk tissue. Per tumor, sampling covered five separate regions. The sample comes from a study of tumor-infiltrating lymphocytes in primary liver carcinoma. Study results and limitations: Paired tumor-adjacent and tumor-blood samples overlapped less than tumor region pairs did. Appearing in all five tumor regions was true of only about 7-25% of top clones.

The template, around 520 ng total RNA, yielded TCR beta cDNA made with a constant-region primer. A slightly modified ARM-PCR protocol with three nested multiplex PCR rounds produced these TCR beta libraries. TRBV1-TRBV30 forward and Cbeta reverse primers drove the first two approximately 10-cycle rounds. TCRdb recomputed calls from the multiplex PCR reads with MiXCR, one row per CDR3 protein. The table has 48,000 or so distinct CDR3 sequences, about 73% seen once. The receptor's source is a man between 35 and 55 years old with primary liver carcinoma and hepatitis B virus infection. The chain carries TRBV11-2 and TRBJ2-2, with D perhaps matching TRBD1 (6 bases). The sample comprised liver tumor tissue from sampling region 3. Subset denoted: tumor region T3, left-lateral pole. The CDR3 here is CAGGAPGQTNAGELFF. The CDR3 DNA follows: TGTGCCGGCGGCGCCCCGGGACAAACAAACGCCGGGGAGCTGTTTTTT.